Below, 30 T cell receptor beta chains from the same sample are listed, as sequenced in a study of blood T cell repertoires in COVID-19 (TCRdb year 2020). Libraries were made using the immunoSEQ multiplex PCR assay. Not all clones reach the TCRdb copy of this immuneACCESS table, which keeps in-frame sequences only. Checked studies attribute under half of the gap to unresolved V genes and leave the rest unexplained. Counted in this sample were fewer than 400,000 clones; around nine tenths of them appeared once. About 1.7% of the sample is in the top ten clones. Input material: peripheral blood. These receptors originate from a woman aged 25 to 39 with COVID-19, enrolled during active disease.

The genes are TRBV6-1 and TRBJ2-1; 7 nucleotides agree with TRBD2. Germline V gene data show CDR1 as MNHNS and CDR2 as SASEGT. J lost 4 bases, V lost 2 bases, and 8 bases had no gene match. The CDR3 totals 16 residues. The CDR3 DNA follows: TGTGCCAGCAGTGAATTGGGGCGGGGGACGTACAATGAGCAGTTCTTC. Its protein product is CASSELGRGTYNEQFF.

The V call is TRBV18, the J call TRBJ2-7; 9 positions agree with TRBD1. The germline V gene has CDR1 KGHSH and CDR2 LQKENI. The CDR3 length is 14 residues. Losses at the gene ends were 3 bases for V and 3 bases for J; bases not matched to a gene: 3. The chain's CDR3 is CASSPRTGDYEQYF. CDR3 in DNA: TGTGCCAGCTCACCCCGGACAGGGGACTACGAGCAGTACTTC.

CDR3: CASSVGASGFPTDTQYF. The CDR3 DNA follows: TGTGCCAGCAGCGTAGGGGCTAGCGGGTTTCCCACAGATACGCAGTATTTT. The rearrangement uses TRBV9 and TRBJ2-3; 8 bases align to TRBD2. From germline, CDR1 is SGDLS and CDR2 YYNGEE. J gave up 2 bases and V 0 bases, and 8 bases lay outside the gene matches. There are 17 residues in the CDR3. Full variable domain (missing parts from reference TRBV9 and TRBJ2-3): DSGVTQTPKHLITATGQRVTLRCSPRSGDLSVYWYQQSLDQGLQFLIQYYNGEERAKGNILERFSAQQFPDLHSELNLSSLELGDSALYFCASSVGASGFPTDTQYFGPGTRLTVL.

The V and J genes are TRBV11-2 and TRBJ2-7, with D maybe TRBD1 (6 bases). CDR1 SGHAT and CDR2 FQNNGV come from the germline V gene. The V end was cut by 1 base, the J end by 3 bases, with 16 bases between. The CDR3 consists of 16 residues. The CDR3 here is CASSLGTALMDYEQYV. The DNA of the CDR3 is TGTGCCAGCAGCTTAGGGACAGCTTTGATGGACTACGAGCAGTACGTC.

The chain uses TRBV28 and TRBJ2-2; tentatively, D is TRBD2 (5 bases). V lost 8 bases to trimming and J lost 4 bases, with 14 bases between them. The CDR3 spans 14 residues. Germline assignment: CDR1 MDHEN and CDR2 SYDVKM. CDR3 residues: CASERSFLTGELFF. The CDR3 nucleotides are TGTGCCAGCGAGCGGTCGTTCCTCACCGGGGAGCTGTTTTTT.

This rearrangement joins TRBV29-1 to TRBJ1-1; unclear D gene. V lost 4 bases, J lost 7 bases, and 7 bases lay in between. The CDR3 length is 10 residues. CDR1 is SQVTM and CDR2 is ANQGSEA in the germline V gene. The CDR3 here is CSVARSEAFF. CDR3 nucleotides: TGCAGCGTTGCAAGGAGTGAAGCTTTCTTT. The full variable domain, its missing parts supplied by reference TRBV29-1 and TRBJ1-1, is SAVISQKPSRDICQRGTSLTIQCQVDSQVTMMFWYRQQPGQSLTLIATANQGSEATYESGFVIDKFPISRPNLTFSTLTVSNMSPEDSSIYLCSVARSEAFFGQGTRLTVV.

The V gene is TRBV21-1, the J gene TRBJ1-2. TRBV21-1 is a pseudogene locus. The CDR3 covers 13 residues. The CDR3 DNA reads TGTGCCAGCAGCACCCGGGGGGAATCTGGCTACACCTTC. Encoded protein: CASSTRGESGYTF.

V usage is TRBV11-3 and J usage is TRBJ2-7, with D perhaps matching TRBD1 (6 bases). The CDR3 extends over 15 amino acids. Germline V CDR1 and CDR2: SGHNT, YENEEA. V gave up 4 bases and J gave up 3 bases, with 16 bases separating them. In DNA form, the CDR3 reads TGTGCCAGCAGCTCCAGGGGCGGTGGCGGCTACGAGCAGTACTTC. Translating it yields CASSSRGGGGYEQYF.

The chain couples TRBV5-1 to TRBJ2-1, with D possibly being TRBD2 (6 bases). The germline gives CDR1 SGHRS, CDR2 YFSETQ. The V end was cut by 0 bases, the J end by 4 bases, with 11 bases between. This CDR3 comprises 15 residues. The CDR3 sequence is CASSLVPSEYNEQFF. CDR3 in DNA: TGCGCCAGCAGCTTGGTTCCTAGCGAGTACAATGAGCAGTTCTTC.

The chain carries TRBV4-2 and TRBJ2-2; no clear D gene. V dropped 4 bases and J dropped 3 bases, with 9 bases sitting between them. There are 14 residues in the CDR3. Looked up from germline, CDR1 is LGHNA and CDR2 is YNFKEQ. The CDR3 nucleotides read TGTGCCAGCAGCCCCCGTGACTACACCGGGGAGCTGTTTTTT. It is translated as CASSPRDYTGELFF.

The CDR3 sequence: CATSAGDRVIRNSTNEKLFF. As DNA, the CDR3 is TGTGCCACCAGTGCCGGGGACAGGGTGATCCGCAACTCAACTAATGAAAAACTGTTTTTT. V is TRBV24-1 and J is TRBJ1-4; 9 nucleotides align to TRBD1. This CDR3 region has 20 residues. V lost 5 bases and J lost 0; bases outside the gene matches: 15. CDR1 KGHDR and CDR2 SFDVKD come from the germline V gene.

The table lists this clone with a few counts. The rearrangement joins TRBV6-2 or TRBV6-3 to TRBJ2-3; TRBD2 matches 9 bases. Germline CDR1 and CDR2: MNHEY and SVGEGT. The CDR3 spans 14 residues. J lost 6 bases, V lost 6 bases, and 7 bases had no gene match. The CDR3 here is CASSRGLASDTQYF. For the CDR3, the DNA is TGTGCCAGCAGCCGAGGACTAGCGAGTGATACGCAGTATTTT.

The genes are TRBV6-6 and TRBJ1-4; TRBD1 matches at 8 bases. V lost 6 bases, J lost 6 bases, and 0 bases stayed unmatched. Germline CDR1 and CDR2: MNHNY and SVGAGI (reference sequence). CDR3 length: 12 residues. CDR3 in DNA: TGTGCCAGCAGGACAGGGGATGAAAAACTGTTTTTT. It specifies CASRTGDEKLFF.

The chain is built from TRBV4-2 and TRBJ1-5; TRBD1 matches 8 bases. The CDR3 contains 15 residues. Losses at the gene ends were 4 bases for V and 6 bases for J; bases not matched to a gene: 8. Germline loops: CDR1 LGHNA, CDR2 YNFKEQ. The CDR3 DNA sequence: TGTGCCAGCAGCCTCGGACAGGGCCTTTCTCAGCCCCAGCATTTT. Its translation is CASSLGQGLSQPQHF.

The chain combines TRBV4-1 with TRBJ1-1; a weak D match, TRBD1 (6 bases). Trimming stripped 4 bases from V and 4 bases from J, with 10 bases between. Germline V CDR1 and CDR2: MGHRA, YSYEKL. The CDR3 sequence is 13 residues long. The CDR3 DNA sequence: TGCGCCAGCAGCCTACAGGGTCCCACTGAAGCTTTCTTT. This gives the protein CASSLQGPTEAFF.

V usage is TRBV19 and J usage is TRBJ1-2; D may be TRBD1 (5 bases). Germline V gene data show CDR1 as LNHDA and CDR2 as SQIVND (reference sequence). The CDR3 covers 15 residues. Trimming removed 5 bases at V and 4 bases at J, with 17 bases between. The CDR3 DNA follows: TGTGCCAGTAGTGCGACGCCCGGGGGTCTCTATGGCTACACCTTC. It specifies CASSATPGGLYGYTF.

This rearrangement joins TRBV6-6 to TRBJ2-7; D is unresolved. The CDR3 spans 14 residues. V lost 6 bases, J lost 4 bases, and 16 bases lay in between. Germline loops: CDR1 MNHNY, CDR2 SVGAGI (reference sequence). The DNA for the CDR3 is TGTGCCAGCAGGCCGCGGTCTCAGACTTACGAGCAGTACTTC. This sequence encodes CASRPRSQTYEQYF.

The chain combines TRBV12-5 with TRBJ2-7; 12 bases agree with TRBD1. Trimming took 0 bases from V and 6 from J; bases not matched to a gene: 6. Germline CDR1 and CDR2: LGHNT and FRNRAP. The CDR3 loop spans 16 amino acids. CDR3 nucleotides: TGTGCTAGTGGTTTGGTACTAGGGACAGGGGGCGCCGAGCAGTACTTC. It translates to CASGLVLGTGGAEQYF.

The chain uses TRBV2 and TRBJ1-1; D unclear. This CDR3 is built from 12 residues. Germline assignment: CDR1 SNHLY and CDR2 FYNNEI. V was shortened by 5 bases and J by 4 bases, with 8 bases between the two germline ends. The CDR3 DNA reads TGTGCCAGCAGTCGGTTCGCCACTGAAGCTTTCTTT. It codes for CASSRFATEAFF.

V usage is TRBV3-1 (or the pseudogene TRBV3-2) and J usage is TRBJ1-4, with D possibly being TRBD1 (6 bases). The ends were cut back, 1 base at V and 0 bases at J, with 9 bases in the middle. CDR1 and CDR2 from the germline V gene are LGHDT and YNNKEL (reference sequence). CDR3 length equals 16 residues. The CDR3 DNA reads TGTGCCAGCAGCCAAGGACAGGTTGCAACTAATGAAAAACTGTTTTTT. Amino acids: CASSQGQVATNEKLFF.

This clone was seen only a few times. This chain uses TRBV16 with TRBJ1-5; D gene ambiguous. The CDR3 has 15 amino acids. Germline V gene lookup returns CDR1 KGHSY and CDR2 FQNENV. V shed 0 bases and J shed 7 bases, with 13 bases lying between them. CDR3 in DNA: TGTGCCAGCAGCCAATCCGACTATGGTAGGCAGCCCCAGCATTTT. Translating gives CASSQSDYGRQPQHF.

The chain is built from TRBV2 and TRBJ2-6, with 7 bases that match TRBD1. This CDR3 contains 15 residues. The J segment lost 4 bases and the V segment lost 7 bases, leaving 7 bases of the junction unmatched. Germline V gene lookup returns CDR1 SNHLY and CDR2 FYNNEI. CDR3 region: CASKGGASGANVLTF. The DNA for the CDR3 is TGTGCCAGCAAAGGGGGCGCATCAGGGGCCAACGTCCTGACTTTC.

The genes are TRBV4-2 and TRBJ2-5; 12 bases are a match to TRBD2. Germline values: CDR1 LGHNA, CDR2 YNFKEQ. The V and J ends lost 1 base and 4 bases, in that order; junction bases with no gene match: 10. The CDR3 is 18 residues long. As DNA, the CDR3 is TGTGCCAGCAGCCAAGGGCGATCACTAGCGGGGGGATCAGAGACCCAGTACTTC. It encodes CASSQGRSLAGGSETQYF.

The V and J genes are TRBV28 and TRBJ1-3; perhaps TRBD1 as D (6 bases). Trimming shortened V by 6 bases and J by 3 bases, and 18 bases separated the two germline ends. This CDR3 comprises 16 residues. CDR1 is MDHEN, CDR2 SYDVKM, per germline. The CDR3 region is CASSSRGGSDGNTIYF. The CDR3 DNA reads TGTGCCAGCAGCAGTAGGGGGGGTTCAGATGGAAACACCATATATTTT.

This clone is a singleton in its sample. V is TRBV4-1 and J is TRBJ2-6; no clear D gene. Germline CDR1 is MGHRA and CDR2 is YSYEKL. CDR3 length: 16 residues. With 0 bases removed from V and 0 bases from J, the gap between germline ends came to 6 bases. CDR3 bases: TGCGCCAGCAGCCAAGATCTCAGCTCTGGGGCCAACGTCCTGACTTTC. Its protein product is CASSQDLSSGANVLTF.

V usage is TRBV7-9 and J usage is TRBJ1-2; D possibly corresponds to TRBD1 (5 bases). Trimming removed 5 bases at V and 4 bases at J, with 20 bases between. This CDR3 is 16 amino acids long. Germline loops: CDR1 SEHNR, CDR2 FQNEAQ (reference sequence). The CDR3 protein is CASSTSGTLLGYGYTF. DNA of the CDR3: TGTGCCAGCAGCACGAGCGGGACGCTCCTCGGCTATGGCTACACCTTC.

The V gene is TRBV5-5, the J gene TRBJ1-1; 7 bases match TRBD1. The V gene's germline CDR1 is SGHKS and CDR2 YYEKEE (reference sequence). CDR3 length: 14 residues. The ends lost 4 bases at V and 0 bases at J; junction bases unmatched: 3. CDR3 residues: CASSPRGLNTEAFF. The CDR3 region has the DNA TGTGCCAGCAGCCCCAGGGGGTTGAACACTGAAGCTTTCTTT.

The CDR3 sequence is CASTRGGVEQFF. The CDR3 DNA sequence: TGTGCCAGTACCCGAGGAGGGGTAGAGCAGTTCTTC. The J gene is TRBJ2-1, the V gene TRBV19; D perhaps matches TRBD2 (6 bases). Germline lookup yields CDR1 LNHDA and CDR2 SQIVND (reference sequence). This CDR3 contains 12 residues. V gave up 7 bases and J gave up 10 bases, with 14 bases separating them.

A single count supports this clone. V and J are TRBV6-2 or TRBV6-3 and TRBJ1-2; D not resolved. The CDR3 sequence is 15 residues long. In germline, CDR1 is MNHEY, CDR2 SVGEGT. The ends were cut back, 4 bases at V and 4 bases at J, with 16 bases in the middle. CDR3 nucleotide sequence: TGTGCCAGCAGTTCCTACCGGGATTTCACCTATGGCTACACCTTC. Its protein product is CASSSYRDFTYGYTF.

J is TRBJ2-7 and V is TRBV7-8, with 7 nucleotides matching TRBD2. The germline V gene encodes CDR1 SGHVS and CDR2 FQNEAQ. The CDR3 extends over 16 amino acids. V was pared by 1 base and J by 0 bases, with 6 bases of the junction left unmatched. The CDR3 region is CASSLVLAHSSYEQYV. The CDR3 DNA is TGTGCCAGCAGCTTAGTACTAGCGCATTCCTCCTACGAGCAGTACGTC.